This T cell receptor (beta chain) was obtained from a study of blood T cell repertoires in COVID-19. About the study: From the United States, Italy and Spain came samples of acute and convalescent COVID-19. PBMCs, B-cell-depleted T cells, or T cells provided the cDNA or gDNA that made up the material.

The germline V gene has CDR1 ENHRY and CDR2 SYGVKD. V dropped 3 bases and J dropped 1 base, with 9 bases sitting between them. The CDR3 sequence is 14 residues long. Original analysis: Amplification from reference gene primers served as the basis for estimated nucleated cell counts. Here immunoSEQ multiplex PCR was the method, and the copy in TCRdb shows in-frame clones only, minus some. V, J and clone size derive from that table, while D and trimming were established from the DNA sequence. This sample carries about 68,000 clones, just over 85% of them seen once, and the ten largest clones take over 7.5%.

The sample taken for sequencing was peripheral blood. The TCR was taken from a man in his thirties or forties with acute or convalescent COVID-19. The V gene is TRBV10-3, the J gene TRBJ1-2; D is possibly TRBD1 (5 bases). The chain's CDR3 is CAISEWGDNYGYTF. The CDR3 DNA sequence: TGTGCCATCAGTGAATGGGGGGATAACTATGGCTACACCTTC.